The 14 T cell receptor beta chains below come from one sample, sequenced in a study of blood T cell repertoires in COVID-19. Libraries were prepared by immunoSEQ multiplex PCR; TCRdb keeps only in-frame clonotypes and omits some of them. Of hundreds of thousands of clones in the sample, roughly nine tenths are singletons; the top ten hold approximately 2%. The sequenced sample was PBMCs or T cells enriched from blood (not recorded which). Every receptor here comes from a woman aged 18 to 35 with acute COVID-19.

V gene TRBV15 combines with J gene TRBJ2-7, with 8 bases lining up with TRBD1. Germline CDR1 and CDR2: LNHNV and YYDKDF (reference sequence). V lost 5 bases to trimming and J lost 1 base; unmatched junction nucleotides: 10. The CDR3 spans 16 residues. CDR3 loop: CATSPGTGSVSYEQYF. The DNA of the CDR3 is TGTGCCACCAGCCCTGGGACAGGCTCAGTATCCTACGAGCAGTACTTC. Complete variable domain (other parts from reference TRBV15 and TRBJ2-7): DAMVIQNPRYQVTQFGKPVTLSCSQTLNHNVMYWYQQKSSQAPKLLFHYYDKDFNNEADTPDNFQSRRPNTSFCFLDIRSPGLGDTAMYLCATSPGTGSVSYEQYFGPGTRLTVT.

The chain combines TRBV28 with TRBJ1-2; maybe TRBD1 (5 bases). The V end was cut by 2 bases, the J end by 4 bases, with 11 bases between. The CDR3 is made up of 14 amino acids. In germline, CDR1 is MDHEN, CDR2 SYDVKM. The CDR3 DNA reads as TGTGCCAGCAGTTTAGGCGGGGCGACCTATGGCTACACCTTC. Amino acids: CASSLGGATYGYTF.

The rearrangement links TRBV9 to TRBJ1-4, with TRBD1 as a possible D gene (5 bases). Trimming took 4 bases from V and 4 from J, leaving 11 bases between them. The CDR3 consists of 14 residues. Germline V lookup: CDR1 SGDLS, CDR2 YYNGEE. The CDR3 loop reads CASSLDSYNEKLFF. In DNA form, the CDR3 reads TGTGCCAGCAGCTTAGACAGTTATAATGAAAAACTGTTTTTT.

The chain links TRBV21-1 to TRBJ2-7; the table's D call, TRBD1, was not checked against the DNA. TRBV21-1 is classified as a pseudogene. The CDR3 length is 14 residues. In DNA form, the CDR3 reads TGTGCCAGCAGCAAAGGCTCAGGGCCATACGAGCAGTACTTC. Its protein is CASSKGSGPYEQYF.

This clone was seen a single time. The chain employs TRBV6-1 and TRBJ1-3, with D perhaps TRBD1 (5 bases). V lost 4 bases, J lost 0 bases, and 19 bases lay in between. Germline V gives CDR1 MNHNS, CDR2 SASEGT. The CDR3 length is 18 residues. The CDR3 spells CASSAEAGQGYSGNTIYF. CDR3 DNA sequence: TGTGCCAGCAGTGCCGAGGCGGGGCAGGGTTACTCTGGAAACACCATATATTTT.

There are a few counts of this clone. This chain links TRBV5-1 with TRBJ2-5, with 11 bases matching TRBD2. CDR3 length: 16 residues. J was trimmed by 1 base and V by 4 bases; bases with no gene match: 6. Germline V gene data show CDR1 as SGHRS and CDR2 as YFSETQ. The DNA for the CDR3 is TGCGCCAGCAGCAAAGTACTAGCGGGGGTCCAAGAGACCCAGTACTTC. Translating it yields CASSKVLAGVQETQYF.

V and J are TRBV5-5 and TRBJ1-1, with no clear D. The CDR3 runs to 15 residues. Germline CDR1 SGHKS, CDR2 YYEKEE (reference sequence). Trimming cost V 4 bases and J 3 bases, with 16 bases left between them. CDR3 bases: TGTGCCAGCAGCCATGGAGGAGGGTTGGACACTGAAGCTTTCTTT. This encodes CASSHGGGLDTEAFF.

The chain carries TRBV7-9 and TRBJ1-1; 8 bases align to TRBD1. V gave up 5 bases and J gave up 2 bases; unmatched junction bases: 7. The CDR3 has 15 amino acids. Germline V CDR1 and CDR2: SEHNR, FQNEAQ (reference sequence). CDR3 protein: CASSVLDRANTEAFF. CDR3 nucleotides: TGTGCCAGCAGCGTATTGGACAGGGCAAACACTGAAGCTTTCTTT.

The genes are TRBV28 and TRBJ1-5, with D maybe TRBD1 (5 bases). Germline lookup yields CDR1 MDHEN and CDR2 SYDVKM. V lost 3 bases to trimming and J lost 0 bases, with 9 bases between them. The CDR3 spans 15 residues. CDR3 loop: CASSFPRDSNQPQHF. CDR3 DNA sequence: TGTGCCAGCAGTTTTCCCAGGGATAGCAATCAGCCCCAGCATTTT.

The V and J genes are TRBV3-1 (or the pseudogene TRBV3-2) and TRBJ1-1; weak D call: TRBD1 (5 bases). In germline, CDR1 is LGHDT, CDR2 YNNKEL (reference sequence). This CDR3 is built from 14 residues. V was clipped by 3 bases and J by 2 bases, with 10 bases between them. The CDR3 DNA sequence: TGTGCCAGCAGCCAGCCCCAGGGTAACACTGAAGCTTTCTTT. It codes for CASSQPQGNTEAFF.

This clone was found once. The CDR3 loop is CASSFGQGVFYEQYF. The CDR3 region has the DNA TGTGCCAGCAGTTTCGGACAGGGGGTTTTTTACGAGCAGTACTTC. This chain uses TRBV27 with TRBJ2-7; 10 bases map to TRBD1. Germline-derived CDR1 and CDR2 are MNHEY and SMNVEV (reference sequence). The CDR3 is made up of 15 amino acids. V was clipped by 3 bases and J by 4 bases; unmatched bases: 6.

CDR3 sequence (DNA): TGTGCCAGTAGTCCGGGACAGGGTGGGGCCACTGAAGCTTTCTTT. Translation: CASSPGQGGATEAFF. The V call is TRBV19, the J call TRBJ1-1; 9 bases align to TRBD1. V shed 5 bases, J shed 4 bases, and the junction held 8 bases outside the gene matches. In germline, CDR1 is LNHDA, CDR2 SQIVND (reference sequence). The CDR3 runs to 15 residues.

In nucleotides, the CDR3 is TGTGCCAGCAGTTCCAAAACAGATGACTATGGCTACACCTTC. This codes for CASSSKTDDYGYTF. The chain carries TRBV6-1 and TRBJ1-2, with no clear D. The V and J ends lost 5 bases and 3 bases respectively, with 13 bases between them. This CDR3 has 14 residues. Germline assignment: CDR1 MNHNS and CDR2 SASEGT.

This chain links TRBV27 with TRBJ1-1; D may be TRBD1 (5 bases). This CDR3 spans 18 amino acids. CDR1 is MNHEY and CDR2 is SMNVEV in the germline V gene (reference sequence). V lost 6 bases, J lost 4 bases, and 27 bases lay in between. DNA of the CDR3: TGTGCCAGCAGGGTGAAGGGGCAGGGTGTCATCAGTGGCACTGAAGCTTTCTTT. The encoded protein is CASRVKGQGVISGTEAFF.